This is a list of T cell receptor beta chains from one sample in a study of radiation and T cells in renal cell carcinoma. The data were produced by immunoSEQ multiplex PCR, yet TCRdb's version contains in-frame clones alone and is incomplete. The table shows some 80,000 clones, with 80% to 90% occurring only once. This material consisted of blood, taken from a patient whose treatment included radiotherapy and nephrectomy. All receptors derive from a woman aged 45-65 years with renal cell carcinoma. Both conserved end residues are part of each CDR3. The D gene is left open where the match is weak. Clone size is stated in some rows and not others, as once, few, many or a class when expanded.

TRBV2	-	-	TRBJ1-2	CASSELVNYGYTF	TGTGCCAGCAGTGAATTGGTAAACTATGGCTACACCTTC
TRBV9	-	TRBD2	TRBJ2-3	CASSGLAGGTTDTQYF	TGTGCCAGCAGCGGATTAGCGGGAGGTACCACAGATACGCAGTATTTT
TRBV9	-	TRBD1	TRBJ2-3	CASSSWTGVKSTDTQYF	TGTGCCAGCAGCTCTTGGACAGGGGTAAAAAGCACAGATACGCAGTATTTT
TRBV28	-	-	TRBJ2-2	CASSYPMAGPNTGELFF	TGTGCCAGCAGTTACCCGATGGCAGGGCCTAACACCGGGGAGCTGTTTTTT
TRBV30	-	-	TRBJ2-7	CAWSVSGDGGFGEQYF	TGTGCCTGGAGTGTTTCGGGGGACGGAGGATTCGGGGAGCAGTACTTC
TRBV5-1	-	TRBD1	TRBJ2-5	CASSSGQIEETQYF	TGCGCCAGCAGCTCGGGACAGATCGAAGAGACCCAGTACTTC
TRBV5-4	-	-	TRBJ1-6	CASSLAWQGGSPLHF	TGTGCCAGCAGCTTGGCGTGGCAAGGGGGTTCACCCCTCCACTTT
TRBV2	-	-	TRBJ1-1	CASSGQLNTEAFF	TGTGCCAGCAGTGGACAATTGAACACTGAAGCTTTCTTT
TRBV7-9	-	-	TRBJ2-3	CASSLDLTDTQYF	TGTGCCAGCAGCTTAGACCTCACAGATACGCAGTATTTT
TRBV7-2	-	TRBD1	TRBJ1-1	CASSAQTGLNTEAFF	TGTGCCAGCAGCGCGCAGACAGGGTTGAACACTGAAGCTTTCTTT
TRBV4-3	-	-	TRBJ1-2	CASSQDPYGTNYGYTF	TGCGCCAGCAGCCAAGATCCTTATGGGACTAACTATGGCTACACCTTC
TRBV9	-	-	TRBJ2-2	CASSVGWTENTGELFF	TGTGCCAGCAGCGTAGGATGGACGGAGAACACCGGGGAGCTGTTTTTT
TRBV25-1	-	-	TRBJ2-1	CASSDNPGIGQFF	TGTGCCAGCAGTGATAACCCTGGCATCGGGCAGTTCTTC
TRBV27	once	-	TRBJ2-3	CASSFESTDTQYF	TGTGCCAGCAGTTTTGAAAGCACAGATACGCAGTATTTT
TRBV11-2	-	TRBD2	TRBJ2-7	CASSLDLGRGDKQYF	TGTGCCAGCAGCTTAGACCTCGGGCGGGGGGACAAGCAGTACTTC
TRBV6-5	-	-	TRBJ2-1	CASSYDLERNEQFF	TGTGCCAGCAGCTACGACCTGGAAAGGAATGAGCAGTTCTTC
TRBV7-2	-	TRBD1	TRBJ2-5	CASSNGQGRTQYF	TGTGCCAGCAGCAACGGACAGGGTAGGACCCAGTACTTC